The entry that follows covers one TCR beta chain sequence. Its antigen is currently unknown. The data were taken from a study of shared clonotypes between healthy human individuals. Findings and limits, study-wide: Clonotypes which were not shared had lower generation probabilities than clonotypes that all four donors shared.

Clones were read by immunoSEQ multiplex PCR, and TCRdb kept only the in-frame ones, dropping some. The data hold just over 2,000,000 clones, with roughly 95% observed a single time. The V end lost 5 bases, the J end lost 3 bases, and 22 bases lay between the germline ends. Germline V lookup: CDR1 SQVTM, CDR2 ANQGSEA. This CDR3 contains 16 residues. This sequence originates from a man between 18 and 29 years old in good health. The specimen was naive CD4+ T cells sorted from blood. Documented subset: CD45RA+ positively selected. V and J are TRBV29-1 and TRBJ2-5; tentative D call: TRBD1 (5 bases). The DNA of the CDR3 is TGCAGCGTTCAAAGGGGAAAGGGTCTGGCGGAAGAGACCCAGTACTTC. It translates to CSVQRGKGLAEETQYF.